Following are 13 T cell receptor beta chains from one sample sequenced in a study of cytomegalovirus exposure and HLA in healthy donors. The PCR employed 60 Vbeta primers together with 13 Jbeta primers. TCRdb's table, derived via immunoSEQ multiplex PCR, lists solely in-frame clones and lacks some. This table lists under 200,000 clones. Sample: PBMCs. The receptor set was obtained from a man aged 25 to 40 in good health and CMV-seronegative.

The CDR3 sequence is CASSWAGGGSDTQYF. CDR3 sequence (DNA): TGTGCCAGCAGCTGGGCTGGCGGGGGTTCAGATACGCAGTATTTT. The chain is built from TRBV5-4 and TRBJ2-3; 7 nucleotides agree with TRBD2. The V gene end was trimmed by 3 bases and the J gene end by 4 bases; junction bases not matched to a gene: 8. CDR3 length: 15 amino acids. CDR1 is SGHNT and CDR2 is YYREEE in the germline V gene (reference sequence).

The V and J genes are TRBV19 and TRBJ2-3, with D perhaps matching TRBD2 (5 bases). Trimming pared 3 bases from V and 6 bases from J, leaving 10 bases between. Germline V gene sequence: CDR1 LNHDA, CDR2 SQIVND (reference sequence). The CDR3 covers 13 residues. CDR3: CASSIGLADTQYF. The CDR3 bases are TGTGCCAGTAGTATCGGGTTAGCGGATACGCAGTATTTT.

CDR3 loop: CASSFGPYGYTF. CDR3 sequence (DNA): TGTGCCAGCAGCTTTGGCCCCTATGGCTACACCTTC. This rearrangement joins TRBV7-9 to TRBJ1-2; D is ambiguous. V was trimmed by 3 bases and J by 4 bases, leaving 6 bases between them. The CDR3 runs 12 residues. CDR1 is SEHNR and CDR2 is FQNEAQ in the germline V gene (reference sequence).

The rearrangement links TRBV7-3 to TRBJ1-6; no firm D call. Germline lookup yields CDR1 SGHTA and CDR2 FQGTGA. This CDR3 is built from 15 residues. V shed 6 bases and J shed 6 bases, with 15 bases lying between them. The CDR3 loop reads CASRREPGINSPLHF. The CDR3 DNA reads as TGTGCCAGCAGACGCGAGCCCGGGATTAATTCACCCCTCCACTTT.

The gene calls are TRBV18 and TRBJ2-2, with TRBD1 matching 9 bases. The CDR3 has 16 residues. Trimming took 3 bases from V and 5 from J; bases not matched to a gene: 7. CDR1 is KGHSH, CDR2 LQKENI, per germline. CDR3 amino acids: CASSPLGQGNTGELFF. The CDR3 DNA is TGTGCCAGCTCACCGTTGGGACAGGGAAATACCGGGGAGCTGTTTTTT.

The V call is TRBV7-9, the J call TRBJ2-1; D gene unclear. V was pared by 1 base and J by 3 bases, with 4 bases between. This CDR3 has 13 residues. Germline V gene sequence: CDR1 SEHNR, CDR2 FQNEAQ (reference sequence). CDR3 residues: CASSLVLYNEQFF. In DNA, the CDR3 is TGTGCCAGCAGCTTAGTCCTCTACAATGAGCAGTTCTTC.

The CDR3 reads CASSARDRSYEQYF. For the CDR3, the DNA is TGTGCCAGCAGCGCCCGGGACAGGTCCTACGAGCAGTACTTC. This sequence joins TRBV9 and TRBJ2-7, with TRBD1 matching 8 bases. CDR3 length: 14 residues. The germline gives CDR1 SGDLS, CDR2 YYNGEE. V gave up 3 bases and J gave up 1 base; unmatched junction bases: 3.

This chain uses TRBV5-1 with TRBJ1-6, with D hard to call. Trimming removed 3 bases from V and 0 bases from J, with 4 bases in between. Germline lookup yields CDR1 SGHRS and CDR2 YFSETQ. The CDR3 loop spans 14 amino acids. CDR3 sequence reads: CASSSSSYNSPLHF. CDR3 coding DNA: TGCGCCAGCAGCTCGAGCTCCTATAATTCACCCCTCCACTTT.

The V gene is TRBV5-6, the J gene TRBJ1-3; TRBD1 might be the D (5 bases). This CDR3 contains 15 residues. Trimming removed 4 bases at V and 5 bases at J, with 16 bases between. The germline V gene encodes CDR1 SGHDT and CDR2 YYEEEE. This CDR3 is CASSSTGRGRNTIYF. The CDR3 DNA reads as TGTGCCAGCAGCAGCACGGGGCGCGGGAGAAACACCATATATTTT.

The rearrangement links TRBV19 to TRBJ2-4; perhaps TRBD2 as D (5 bases). V was clipped by 3 bases and J by 0 bases, with 15 bases between them. This CDR3 comprises 17 residues. Germline loops: CDR1 LNHDA, CDR2 SQIVND (reference sequence). The CDR3 DNA reads as TGTGCCAGTAGTATGATCGGAGCGGAGCGAGCCAAAAACATTCAGTACTTC. Its translation is CASSMIGAERAKNIQYF.

This chain joins TRBV6-1 and TRBJ2-1, with 8 nucleotides matching TRBD2. Per the germline V gene, CDR1 is MNHNS and CDR2 is SASEGT. The CDR3 loop spans 15 amino acids. Trimming removed 4 bases from V and 7 bases from J; junction bases left unmatched: 9. CDR3 DNA: TGTGCCAGCAGTGGTTTCGGGGGGGGGAAGAATGAGCAGTTCTTC. Its protein is CASSGFGGGKNEQFF.

The chain recombines TRBV5-8 with TRBJ1-5; D gene uncertain. Trimming removed 1 base from V and 3 bases from J, with 2 bases in between. The length of the CDR3 is 12 residues. In germline, CDR1 is SGHTS, CDR2 YDEGEE. This CDR3 is CASSLHNQPQHF. Here the CDR3 DNA reads TGTGCCAGCAGCTTGCACAATCAGCCCCAGCATTTT.

As to this clone: Within the sample, other DNA sequences also encode this same CDR3. V usage is TRBV18 and J usage is TRBJ1-1, with D unclear. Germline lookup yields CDR1 KGHSH and CDR2 LQKENI. The CDR3 is 15 residues long. The V end lost 5 bases, the J end lost 5 bases, and 18 bases lay between the germline ends. CDR3 region: CASSLLTEGSTEAFF. The CDR3 region has the DNA TGTGCCAGCTCATTATTAACGGAGGGTTCAACTGAAGCTTTCTTT.